Following are 25 T cell receptor beta chains from one sample sequenced in a study of blood T cell repertoires in COVID-19. The protocol was immunoSEQ multiplex PCR, while the TCRdb copy is restricted to in-frame clones and leaves out a portion. The profile shows 200,000 to 250,000 clones, less than 90% of them singletons. The sequencing sample was made of peripheral blood. The receptors shown here come from a woman of 80 years or more with active or convalescent COVID-19.

This clone was observed once. The gene calls are TRBV6-5 and TRBJ1-5; 7 positions match TRBD1. From germline, CDR1 is MNHEY and CDR2 SVGAGI. The CDR3 extends over 13 amino acids. The V gene end was trimmed by 6 bases and the J gene end by 4 bases; junction bases not matched to a gene: 3. The CDR3 protein is CASSSQGNQPQHF. CDR3 coding DNA: TGTGCCAGCAGCTCACAGGGGAATCAGCCCCAGCATTTT.

The chain links TRBV5-5 to TRBJ1-6; no firm D call. Trimming removed 1 base from V and 1 base from J, with 12 bases in between. CDR3 length equals 17 residues. Germline-derived CDR1 and CDR2 are SGHKS and YYEKEE (reference sequence). The CDR3 DNA sequence: TGTGCCAGCAGCTTGCCGGGGAGGAGTTCCTATAATTCACCCCTCCACTTT. It encodes CASSLPGRSSYNSPLHF.

This clone is a singleton in its sample. CDR3 loop: CASSQGGRIYEQYF. CDR3 DNA sequence: TGTGCCAGCAGCCAAGGGGGGCGTATCTACGAGCAGTACTTC. The J gene is TRBJ2-7, the V gene TRBV3-1 (or the pseudogene TRBV3-2); possibly TRBD1 for D (6 bases). CDR1 is LGHDT and CDR2 is YNNKEL in the germline V gene (reference sequence). With 1 base removed from V and 3 bases from J, the gap between germline ends came to 10 bases. The CDR3 has 14 amino acids.

This chain uses TRBV18 with TRBJ2-2, with 11 nucleotides matching TRBD2. The germline V gene encodes CDR1 KGHSH and CDR2 LQKENI. The V segment lost 2 bases and the J segment 6 bases; nucleotides outside the gene matches: 5. The CDR3 spans 16 residues. The DNA for the CDR3 is TGTGCCAGCTCACCAAAACTAGCGGGAGACTCCGGGGAGCTGTTTTTT. This gives the protein CASSPKLAGDSGELFF.

DNA of the CDR3: TGTGCCAGCAGTTTGGCGGGGAGGGGAGAGACCCAGTACTTC. This sequence encodes CASSLAGRGETQYF. This chain joins TRBV28 and TRBJ2-5; 7 bases fit TRBD2. CDR3 length: 14 amino acids. V lost 3 bases and J lost 4; bases outside the gene matches: 5. CDR1 MDHEN and CDR2 SYDVKM come from the germline V gene. Together with reference TRBV28 and TRBJ2-5, the CDR3 gives the full variable domain: DVKVTQSSRYLVKRTGEKVFLECVQDMDHENMFWYRQDPGLGLRLIYFSYDVKMKEKGDIPEGYSVSREKKERFSLILESASTNQTSMYLCASSLAGRGETQYFGPGTRLLVL.

V is TRBV27 and J is TRBJ2-7; tentatively, D is TRBD2 (6 bases). V shed 8 bases and J shed 7 bases, with 27 bases lying between them. The CDR3 covers 16 residues. Germline V CDR1 and CDR2: MNHEY, SMNVEV (reference sequence). The CDR3 DNA sequence: TGTGCCAGCGCCCGAAACGGCCGGGAACGAGGGAGGGAGCAGTACTTC. Translation gives CASARNGRERGREQYF.

This clone was detected a few times. This chain connects TRBV6-6 to TRBJ1-5, with D maybe TRBD1 (5 bases). Trimming cost V 5 bases and J 7 bases, with 12 bases left between them. Looked up from germline, CDR1 is MNHNY and CDR2 is SVGAGI (reference sequence). This CDR3 region has 13 residues. The CDR3 sequence is CASSTGYGQPQHF. CDR3 DNA sequence: TGTGCCAGCAGTACAGGCTATGGACAGCCCCAGCATTTT.

The chain recombines TRBV18 with TRBJ1-5, with D maybe TRBD1 (6 bases). Germline V gene sequence: CDR1 KGHSH, CDR2 LQKENI. V lost 6 bases to trimming and J lost 6 bases, with 15 bases between them. The CDR3 is 14 amino acids. The CDR3: CASSPRQVGQPQHF. The CDR3 DNA reads as TGTGCCAGCTCGCCCCGACAGGTCGGTCAGCCCCAGCATTTT.

V gene TRBV12-3 or TRBV12-4 combines with J gene TRBJ1-2, with D possibly matching TRBD1 (6 bases). V was clipped by 2 bases and J by 4 bases, with 8 bases between them. This CDR3 region has 13 residues. CDR3 residues: CASSLRTVYGYTF. Written as DNA, the CDR3 is TGTGCCAGCAGTTTACGGACAGTCTATGGCTACACCTTC.

The chain combines TRBV29-1 with TRBJ2-7, with D possibly matching TRBD1 (6 bases). V was clipped by 5 bases and J by 2 bases, with 19 bases between them. The CDR3 totals 15 residues. Germline V gives CDR1 SQVTM, CDR2 ANQGSEA. The CDR3 DNA follows: TGCAGCGTTAGTGAGTCCGGGACATCTACCTACGAGCAGTACTTC. This translates into CSVSESGTSTYEQYF.

The J gene is TRBJ2-1, the V gene TRBV5-1; TRBD2 agrees at 12 bases. The CDR3 consists of 15 residues. CDR1 is SGHRS and CDR2 is YFSETQ in the germline V gene. The V and J ends lost 3 bases and 7 bases, in that order; junction bases with no gene match: 5. The CDR3 loop is CASSYGLAGNNEQFF. Here the CDR3 DNA reads TGCGCCAGCAGCTATGGACTAGCGGGGAATAATGAGCAGTTCTTC.

J is TRBJ2-2 and V is TRBV24-1; 9 nucleotides line up with TRBD1. Germline CDR1 and CDR2: KGHDR and SFDVKD. CDR3 length equals 17 residues. Unmatched junction bases numbered 5, after V lost 0 bases and J lost 4 bases. The CDR3 reads CATSDLPGQGTTGELFF. The CDR3 DNA is TGTGCCACCAGTGATTTGCCCGGACAGGGGACCACCGGGGAGCTGTTTTTT.

The rearrangement uses TRBV24-1 and TRBJ1-5; D might be TRBD1 (5 bases). The CDR3 extends over 17 amino acids. The V end lost 4 bases, the J end lost 2 bases, and 17 bases lay between the germline ends. From germline, CDR1 is KGHDR and CDR2 SFDVKD. The CDR3, as DNA: TGTGCCACCAGTGAGGGGGACTCGCGGAGAGGCAATCAGCCCCAGCATTTT. As protein: CATSEGDSRRGNQPQHF.

This clone was observed a few times. CDR3 nucleotides: TGCAGCGTTGAAGATATGGAGGGCGCGGACACTGAAGCTTTCTTT. This sequence encodes CSVEDMEGADTEAFF. The genes are TRBV29-1 and TRBJ1-1; D uncertain. Germline CDR1 reads SQVTM; CDR2 reads ANQGSEA. V lost 0 bases to trimming and J lost 3 bases, with 14 bases between them. This CDR3 region has 15 residues. Based on the CDR3 plus reference TRBV29-1 and TRBJ1-1, the full variable domain is SAVISQKPSRDICQRGTSLTIQCQVDSQVTMMFWYRQQPGQSLTLIATANQGSEATYESGFVIDKFPISRPNLTFSTLTVSNMSPEDSSIYLCSVEDMEGADTEAFFGQGTRLTVV.

The chain couples TRBV3-1 (or the pseudogene TRBV3-2) to TRBJ1-4; maybe TRBD1 (5 bases). V shed 3 bases and J shed 5 bases, with 13 bases lying between them. This CDR3 spans 15 amino acids. Looked up from germline, CDR1 is LGHDT and CDR2 is YNNKEL (reference sequence). The CDR3 loop reads CASSHGTGGNEKLFF. CDR3 bases: TGTGCCAGCAGCCATGGGACGGGGGGAAATGAAAAACTGTTTTTT.

This clone was recorded a few times. J is TRBJ1-5 and V is TRBV10-3; TRBD1 matches at 8 bases. From germline, CDR1 is ENHRY and CDR2 SYGVKD. The CDR3 length is 14 residues. With V trimmed by 10 bases and J by 3 bases, 8 bases remained unmatched. The CDR3, as DNA: TGTGCCACTACTGCGACAGGGGTCAATCAGCCCCAGCATTTT. It specifies CATTATGVNQPQHF.

The V gene is TRBV5-1, the J gene TRBJ2-7; TRBD1 aligns across 8 bases. The CDR3 has 14 residues. Germline V gene data show CDR1 as SGHRS and CDR2 as YFSETQ. The V and J ends lost 3 bases and 2 bases, in that order; junction bases with no gene match: 4. CDR3 bases: TGCGCCAGCAGCTCACAGGGGGGCACCTACGAGCAGTACTTC. It yields the protein CASSSQGGTYEQYF.

The V gene is TRBV6-6, the J gene TRBJ2-3; 10 positions agree with TRBD2. Germline-derived CDR1 and CDR2 are MNHNY and SVGAGI (reference sequence). Germline trimming cut 6 bases from V and 4 bases from J; bases unmatched to any gene: 10. This CDR3 has 16 amino acids. CDR3 nucleotides: TGTGCCAGCAGCCCAATGGGTAGCGGGAGGTCAGATACGCAGTATTTT. This translates into CASSPMGSGRSDTQYF.

The chain employs TRBV30 and TRBJ2-3; TRBD2 agrees at 12 bases. CDR1 and CDR2 (germline): GTSNPN, SVGIG (reference sequence). This CDR3 contains 14 residues. The CDR3 protein is CASSLAGGGDTQYF. The CDR3, as DNA: TGTGCTTCGTCACTAGCGGGAGGTGGGGATACGCAGTATTTT.

The chain carries TRBV3-1 (or the pseudogene TRBV3-2) and TRBJ2-7; possible D gene TRBD2, 5 bases. With 4 bases removed from V and 3 bases from J, the gap between germline ends came to 13 bases. The V gene's germline CDR1 is LGHDT and CDR2 YNNKEL (reference sequence). The CDR3 is 14 amino acids. In DNA form, the CDR3 reads TGTGCCAGCAGCCCAAGCAGCGGCCTCTACGAGCAGTACTTC. Its protein product is CASSPSSGLYEQYF.

This rearrangement joins TRBV3-1 (or the pseudogene TRBV3-2) to TRBJ2-6; D remains ambiguous. V was clipped by 5 bases and J by 1 base, with 15 bases between them. CDR1 is LGHDT and CDR2 is YNNKEL in the germline V gene (reference sequence). CDR3 length equals 17 residues. In DNA form, the CDR3 reads TGTGCCAGCAGCTATGACGCGGTTAAATCTGGGGCCAACGTCCTGACTTTC. Its translation: CASSYDAVKSGANVLTF.

The chain carries TRBV4-3 and TRBJ1-1, with a weak D call TRBD1 (6 bases). This CDR3 has 14 residues. From germline, CDR1 is LGHNA and CDR2 YSLEER. V lost 0 bases and J lost 8, with 13 bases in between. CDR3 region: CASSQEYMGAEAFF. The CDR3 DNA reads TGCGCCAGCAGCCAAGAGTATATGGGGGCCGAAGCTTTCTTT.

This clone was seen a handful of times. The chain recombines TRBV3-1 (or the pseudogene TRBV3-2) with TRBJ1-3; no firm D call. Germline loops: CDR1 LGHDT, CDR2 YNNKEL (reference sequence). The CDR3 sequence is 12 residues long. Trimming removed 4 bases at V and 4 bases at J, with 5 bases between. The CDR3 is CASSPRGNTIYF. For the CDR3, the DNA is TGTGCCAGCAGCCCTCGGGGAAACACCATATATTTT.

This chain connects TRBV19 to TRBJ1-1; D is undetermined. The ends were cut back, 3 bases at V and 3 bases at J, with 2 bases in the middle. Germline CDR1 is LNHDA and CDR2 is SQIVND (reference sequence). CDR3 size: 11 residues. The CDR3 spells CASSIYTEAFF. CDR3 DNA: TGTGCCAGTAGTATCTACACTGAAGCTTTCTTT.

The V call is TRBV2, the J call TRBJ2-5; TRBD2 aligns across 13 bases. The CDR3 consists of 16 residues. V lost 10 bases and J lost 5; bases outside the gene matches: 13. Germline assignment: CDR1 SNHLY and CDR2 FYNNEI. This CDR3 is CAKNPGLAGSSETQYF. Here the CDR3 DNA reads TGTGCCAAAAATCCGGGACTAGCGGGGTCCTCGGAGACCCAGTACTTC.